Listed below are T cell receptor beta chains from one sample, sequenced in a study of cytomegalovirus exposure and HLA in healthy donors. The data were produced by immunoSEQ multiplex PCR, yet TCRdb's version contains in-frame clones alone and is incomplete. The sample lists 70,000 or so clones; around 86% were seen once. Sequencing used PBMCs. These receptor sequences come from a woman aged 30 to 39 in good health and CMV-seronegative. The CDR3 runs from the conserved cysteine through the conserved F or W. The D gene is left open where the match is weak. The size entry is marked missing in some rows and otherwise reads once, few, many or a size class.

D	size	J	V	CDR3	DNA
NA	NA	TRBJ2-1	TRBV5-1	CASSLASSSYNEQFF	TGCGCCAGCAGCTTGGCAAGTAGCTCCTACAATGAGCAGTTCTTC
NA	NA	TRBJ2-3	TRBV18	CASSSSPWRSDTQYF	TGTGCCAGCTCCTCCTCCCCCTGGAGAAGCGATACGCAGTATTTT
TRBD2	NA	TRBJ2-1	TRBV7-3	CASSLTLAEGNDQFF	TGTGCCAGCAGCTTAACGCTAGCGGAGGGCAATGATCAGTTCTTC
TRBD1	NA	TRBJ2-3	TRBV7-6	CASSLRTGADTQYF	TGTGCCAGCAGCCTACGGACAGGGGCCGATACGCAGTATTTT
NA	NA	TRBJ2-1	TRBV27	CASSLSWRNEQFF	TGTGCCAGCAGTTTATCTTGGAGGAATGAGCAGTTCTTC
NA	NA	TRBJ2-2	TRBV4-3	CASSQMALANTGELFF	TGCGCCAGCAGCCAAATGGCACTAGCGAACACCGGGGAGCTGTTTTTT
NA	NA	TRBJ2-7	TRBV5-1	CASSSGQPWDEQYF	TGCGCCAGCAGCTCCGGACAGCCTTGGGACGAGCAGTACTTC
NA	NA	TRBJ2-5	TRBV7-8	CASSPSGQIQETQYF	TGTGCCAGCAGCCCCAGCGGGCAAATACAAGAGACCCAGTACTTC
NA	NA	TRBJ2-3	TRBV7-2	CASSLAQSTDTQYF	TGTGCCAGCAGCTTAGCACAGTCCACAGATACGCAGTATTTT
TRBD2	NA	TRBJ2-1	TRBV11-2	CASRSPGLAGGAGEQFF	TGTGCCAGCAGATCCCCGGGACTAGCGGGAGGAGCGGGCGAGCAGTTCTTC
NA	NA	TRBJ1-4	TRBV6-1	CASSPEVEKLFF	TGTGCCAGCAGCCCGGAGGTGGAAAAACTGTTTTTT
NA	NA	TRBJ1-1	TRBV18	CASSPPGRGSGWNTEAFF	TGTGCCAGCTCACCACCAGGCCGGGGAAGCGGGTGGAACACTGAAGCTTTCTTT
NA	NA	TRBJ1-4	TRBV28	CASNPDRGNEKLFF	TGTGCCAGCAACCCTGATAGGGGCAATGAAAAACTGTTTTTT
TRBD2	NA	TRBJ2-7	TRBV4-2	CASSQDYSGTSGIYEQYF	TGTGCCAGCAGCCAAGATTACTCCGGGACTAGCGGGATTTACGAGCAGTACTTC
NA	NA	TRBJ2-2	TRBV27	CASTLNTAVNTGELFF	TGTGCCAGCACCCTGAACACAGCTGTGAACACCGGGGAGCTGTTTTTT
TRBD2	NA	TRBJ2-7	TRBV5-4	CASSSDSGSGDEQYF	TGTGCCAGCAGCTCCGATAGCGGGAGTGGCGACGAGCAGTACTTC
TRBD2	NA	TRBJ2-7	TRBV5-4	CASSLEPSGIYEQYF	TGTGCCAGCAGCTTGGAACCTAGCGGTATCTACGAGCAGTACTTC
NA	NA	TRBJ1-3	TRBV7-8	CASSLRGYSGNTIYF	TGTGCCAGCAGCTTGCGGGGTTACTCTGGAAACACCATATATTTT
TRBD1	NA	TRBJ1-2	TRBV10-1	CASSATTGDLRGYTF	TGCGCCAGCAGTGCGACGACAGGGGATTTGAGAGGCTACACCTTC
NA	NA	TRBJ2-3	TRBV28	CASTSGSTDTQYF	TGTGCCAGCACTTCAGGGAGCACAGATACGCAGTATTTT
TRBD2	NA	TRBJ2-1	TRBV5-1	CASRMTLAGDNEQFF	TGCGCCAGCAGAATGACACTAGCGGGAGACAATGAGCAGTTCTTC
TRBD2	NA	TRBJ2-7	TRBV5-4	CASSFSPSGNYEQYF	TGTGCCAGCAGCTTTTCTCCTAGCGGCAACTACGAGCAGTACTTC
NA	once	TRBJ1-2	TRBV27	CASSLSSGNYYGYTF	TGTGCCAGCAGTTTATCTTCAGGGAATTACTATGGCTACACCTTC
TRBD2	NA	TRBJ2-3	TRBV28	CASSLGGETDTQYF	TGTGCCAGCAGCCTGGGGGGGGAGACAGATACGCAGTATTTT
TRBD1	NA	TRBJ1-2	TRBV25-1	CASSEDRDGYGYTF	TGTGCCAGCAGTGAGGACAGGGACGGCTATGGCTACACCTTC
NA	NA	TRBJ2-5	TRBV5-4	CASSSGQTQETQYF	TGTGCCAGCAGCTCTGGGCAGACCCAAGAGACCCAGTACTTC